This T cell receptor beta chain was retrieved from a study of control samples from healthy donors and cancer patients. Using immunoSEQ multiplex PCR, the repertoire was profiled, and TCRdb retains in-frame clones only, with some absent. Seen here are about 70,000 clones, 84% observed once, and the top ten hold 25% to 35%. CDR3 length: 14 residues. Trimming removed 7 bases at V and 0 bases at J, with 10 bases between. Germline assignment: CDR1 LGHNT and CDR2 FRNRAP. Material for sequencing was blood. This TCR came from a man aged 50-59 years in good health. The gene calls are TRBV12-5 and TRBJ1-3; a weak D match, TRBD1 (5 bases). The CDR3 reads CASALGTSGNTIYF. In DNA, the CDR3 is TGTGCTAGTGCCCTCGGGACCTCTGGAAACACCATATATTTT.